A single T cell receptor beta chain is shown here with its context. Which antigen it targets is not known. Base qualities were left out, and no much larger clone turns up one base away. The CDR1 and CDR2 encoded by the germline V gene are MGHRA and YSYEKL. The cysteine opens and the phenylalanine closes a CDR3 of 15 amino acids. The read is trimmed to its CDR3 DNA, 45 bases read in frame from base 1. Trimming at the junction amounts to 0 bases on V and 8 bases on J, and the germline ends lie 16 bases apart. Library generation was performed with the immunoSEQ multiplex PCR assay. A mixture of 60 forward primers for TCR Vbeta segments and 13 reverse primers for TCR Jbeta segments was used in the multiplex PCR. The CDR3 region of rearranged TCR beta genes was amplified from genomic DNA by a multiplex PCR assay. The amplified TCR beta libraries were sequenced on the Illumina HiSeq System as 87-base-pair reads. Under the source paper's analysis protocol: Across the roughly 600 repertoires, a later analysis counted tens of millions of unique TCR beta chains, 9 million to 14 million of which were shared by at least two donors. To remove PCR and sequencing errors, raw reads were error-corrected and collapsed into unique sequences using a nearest-neighbor algorithm that merged closely related sequences. V, D and J gene segments were assigned by aligning CDR3 sequences to IMGT reference sequences. For a sequence to be retained, a match of at least six nucleotides to both a V gene segment and a J gene segment was required. A rearrangement counted as productive if the CDR3 had no stop codons and remained in frame with V and J, and every other rearrangement counted as non-productive. Following IMGT convention, CDR3 was defined as the stretch from the second conserved V-encoded cysteine up to the conserved J-encoded phenylalanine. The earlier analysis of 587 of the donors excluded sequences that lacked an unambiguous match to a single V gene segment. An earlier analysis of a few hundred of the donors called V segments functional above 56.7% productive rearrangements and segregating when the between-donor standard deviation exceeded 5%. A statistical classification framework was built to diagnose cytomegalovirus status from the catalog of TCR beta chain sequences. In a later analysis, V and J genes were assigned by comparing TCR nucleotide sequences against IMGT/GENE-DB human TR gene sequences. The TCRdist pipeline was used in a later analysis to assign CDR3 sequences and most-parsimonious VDJ recombination scenarios. In a later analysis, every TCR beta chain was defined by the combination of its CDR3 amino acid sequence and its V-gene family, and reads without a unique V-gene family were dropped. As a way to deal with suspected cross-contamination and a sequencing artifact, a later analysis dropped under 600 nucleotide sequences that were highly shared and had low generation probability. A later analysis calculated a clonal expansion index for each public chain from normalized within-repertoire ranks of inferred template counts. In a later analysis, generation probabilities were computed using a VDJ recombination model fitted to out-of-frame rearrangements, and the results were checked against IGoR. Hypergeometric tests were used in a later analysis to score TCR-TCR, TCR-HLA and TCR-CMV co-occurrence, with a repertoire-size bias correction applied to the TCR pairs. A later analysis estimated false discovery rates by permuting HLA or CMV assignments 20 times. In a later analysis, co-occurring TCRs were grouped with DBSCAN, and TCRdist sequence similarity was added when clustering was performed within HLA-allele-positive subsets. For co-occurrence clustering, repertoires with fewer than 30,000 or more than 120,000 public chains were excluded, along with roughly 5 repertoires with anomalous nucleotide sharing. What TCRdb holds here is the immuneACCESS table cut down to in-frame rearrangements. Part of the clones is not present; checked against another copy, under half of the missing clones reflect an unresolved V gene, and the others are unexplained. V, J and clone size are taken as reported in that table, and D and trimming were inferred from the DNA itself. In this sample the table shows some 170,000 clones, roughly 80% of which occur a single time. Approximately 1.5% of the sample belongs to the ten largest clones.

The cohort consisted of 600 to 700 healthy bone marrow donors. Cohort members were all nominally healthy when sampled, although unrecorded immune exposures were likely present. The donor tested CMV seropositive, placing the donor among the approximately 310 seropositive members of the cohort. A peripheral blood sample was provided by each donor, and peripheral blood mononuclear cells were used for TCR beta sequencing. Genomic DNA extraction from the blood cell samples was performed with the Qiagen DNeasy Blood Extraction Kit. This entry comes from a study of cytomegalovirus exposure and HLA in healthy donors (dated by TCRdb to about 2017). In the study overall: According to an earlier analysis of 587 of the donors, roughly 180 million T cells yielded 117 million unique TCR beta sequences and about 300 Gb of sequence data. An early release that covered approximately 600 HLA-typed donors contained around 300 gigabases of sequencing data and tens of millions of unique TCR sequences. The genetic ancestry cluster associated with self-reported Caucasian donors included over 80% of the 398 genotyped donors. The study was designed to test whether signatures of past pathogen exposure could be identified by cataloging public T cell receptors. The study used immunosequencing to profile the T cell repertoires of several hundred subjects and linked those repertoires to cytomegalovirus serostatus. A separate validation cohort of 100 to 150 different subjects was used in addition to the roughly 700-subject first cohort. To predict cytomegalovirus infection status, the study brought together high-throughput TCR immunosequencing, statistical association of individual TCRs with disease status, and machine learning. A later analysis re-analyzed previously published TCR beta repertoires from about 730 donors and added high-resolution HLA genotyping to study TCR occurrence patterns. The later analysis used no new phenotypic data to find candidate immune exposures, relying instead on TCR beta sequences and their occurrence across donors. An earlier analysis of approximately 580 of the donors used high-throughput TCR beta sequencing to judge whether each TCR beta V gene segment behaved as functional or pseudogenic. Donor age, sex, ethnicity and CMV serostatus were compiled together with the repertoire data. Genome-wide SNP genotypes for about 65% of the roughly 670 donors were used in a later genetic analysis, which treated that subset as a discovery cohort. Every repertoire in the discovery cohort had been generated on one and the same sequencing platform. Both class I and class II loci were covered by HLA typing, at four-digit resolution. The number of typed donors differed by locus: about 620-640 for A, B, C, DRB1 and DQB1; roughly 510 for DQA1; roughly 600 for DPA1; and 400 to 480 for DPB1. Roughly 5 DR-DQ haplotypes were handled as single units for association and clustering, since linkage in the cohort was strong. On average, around 230,000 unique TCR beta nucleotide sequences were sequenced per donor among 350 to 400 genotyped donors of the cohort, with around 19% of those sequences being non-productive.

General conclusions and limits of the study: A cluster of highly shared sequence variants was judged likely to represent a technical artifact of the sequencing pipeline. According to a later analysis, TCR association rates differed among HLA loci, with DRB1 alleles showing the most associated TCRs and HLA-C alleles showing the fewest. Some IMGT-functional V segments, including TRBV6-2 and TRBV6-3, could not be told apart with the 87-base-pair reads, so those segments were excluded. Specific HLA alleles were associated with 15,000 to 20,000 TCR beta sequences at a false discovery rate of 0.05 in a later analysis. A further reported finding was that TCR beta sequences accurately predicted the HLA-A and HLA-B alleles for most subjects in the first cohort. A later analysis reported that several top co-occurrence clusters appeared linked to parvovirus B19, influenza, CMV and Epstein-Barr virus. The classifier was reported to diagnose cytomegalovirus status with high specificity and sensitivity in both the original cohort and the validation cohort. In a later analysis, most CMV-associated TCR beta chains were found to appear HLA-restricted, with HLA associations seemingly driven largely by CMV exposure. V-gene and J-gene trimming of TCR beta chains was associated with a missense DCLRE1C variant in a later genetic analysis, and the association was replicated in an independent cohort. According to a later genetic analysis, donors in an Asian-associated ancestry cluster had fewer N-insertions in productive TCRs than the approximately 700-donor mean. In an earlier analysis of 587 of the donors, most TCR beta V segments appeared in productive rearrangements about 90% or about 30% of the time, broadly matching IMGT annotations. In vitro tests confirmed that three of the cytomegalovirus-associated TCR beta chains recognize cytomegalovirus antigens. HLA typing was unavailable for some donors at each locus, so association tests used only the typed subset. Only TCR beta chains were sequenced in this cohort, and the absence of alpha or paired-chain data limited detectable features. The presence/absence analyses assumed that sequencing depth was roughly uniform across donors, and that assumption may not be true. Most TCR sequences were seen in very few donors, while some public TCRs were found in many individuals. Because counts were too low, some 16 rarely observed V segments, including chromosome 9 orphons, were excluded from the earlier analysis of fewer than 650 of the donors. Correlated functional status among segregating V segments might reflect linkage disequilibrium, but an unknown experimental factor could not be ruled out. Immune exposure information for the cohort was limited to CMV serostatus. It was suggested by the authors that the approach could potentially be generalized to other disease states and immunological phenotypes. When HLA alleles, especially DR and DQ, strongly co-occurred, attributing TCR associations to individual alleles was difficult. In a later analysis, HLA-associated TCR beta chains were found to be more clonally expanded and to have lower generation probabilities than equally common non-associated chains. The study listed over 150 TCR beta chains as associated with cytomegalovirus.

The sequencing sample was made of PBMCs. The receptor was isolated from a girl aged 10-17 years in good health and CMV-seropositive. This receptor chain uses TRBV4-1 and TRBJ1-1; no confident D gene assignment can be made. The DNA is as follows: TGCGCCAGCAGCCAAGATCAGTTCATGGGGAGAGAAGCTTTCTTT. It translates to CASSQDQFMGREAFF.